The 18 T cell receptor beta chains below all came from one sample that was sequenced in a study of metastatic and nonmetastatic thyroid tumors. TCRdb reanalyzed the PCR reads via MiXCR. This sample has approximately 31,000 clones, with under 30% found just once. No treatment had been given to any patient before thyroid surgery. The sample comprised blood. The receptors stem from a female donor with papillary thyroid cancer or a benign thyroid nodule (not recorded which). Some clones in this sample may be carry-over from other donors' samples.

This chain links TRBV7-8 with TRBJ2-7, with D perhaps TRBD1 or TRBD2 (5 bases each). This CDR3 has 15 residues. With 5 bases removed from V and 2 bases from J, the gap between germline ends came to 16 bases. Germline V gene lookup returns CDR1 SGHVS and CDR2 FQNEAQ. This chain's CDR3 is CASSPGLGVTYEQYF. CDR3 DNA: TGTGCCAGCAGCCCAGGTCTGGGGGTCACCTACGAGCAGTACTTC. The complete variable domain, with remaining parts taken from reference TRBV7-8 and TRBJ2-7, reads GAGVSQSPRYKVAKRGQDVALRCDPISGHVSLFWYQQALGQGPEFLTYFQNEAQLDKSGLPSDRFFAERPEGSVSTLKIQRTQQEDSAVYLCASSPGLGVTYEQYFGPGTRLTVT.

This clone was seen only a few times. The CDR3 region is CASSDYRELVRLDGYTF. The CDR3 DNA follows: TGTGCCAGCAGTGACTACCGCGAGCTCGTCCGACTCGACGGCTACACCTTC. The chain carries TRBV6-1 and TRBJ1-2; D is undetermined. V lost 3 bases to trimming and J lost 8 bases, with 25 bases between them. From germline, CDR1 is MNHNS and CDR2 SASEGT. The CDR3 sequence is 17 residues long.

This clone was observed a handful of times. The gene calls are TRBV19 and TRBJ2-3, with 9 bases that match TRBD2. The germline V gene has CDR1 LNHDA and CDR2 SQIVND (reference sequence). Unmatched junction bases numbered 2, after V lost 3 bases and J lost 1 base. The CDR3 extends over 15 amino acids. CDR3 sequence: CASSMWTSGTDTQYF. The DNA for the CDR3 is TGTGCCAGTAGTATGTGGACTAGCGGCACAGATACGCAGTATTTT.

CDR3 sequence (DNA): TGTGCCAGCAGCCAAGAGTATGGTAATCAGCCCCAGCATTTT. Encoded protein: CASSQEYGNQPQHF. The genes are TRBV4-2 and TRBJ1-5; D is uncertain. The CDR3 is 14 amino acids. Per germline, CDR1 LGHNA and CDR2 YNFKEQ. Trimming shortened V by 0 bases and J by 4 bases, and 7 bases separated the two germline ends.

In its sample, this clone was seen many times. The J gene is TRBJ1-1, the V gene TRBV12-3 or TRBV12-4; 7 bases match TRBD1. The V and J ends lost 6 bases and 4 bases, in that order; junction bases with no gene match: 8. The CDR3 has 14 amino acids. The CDR3 spells CASSQQGRSTEAFF. The DNA for the CDR3 is TGTGCCAGCAGCCAACAGGGGCGGAGCACTGAAGCTTTCTTT.

This clone was observed a few times. The chain links TRBV28 to TRBJ1-5; unclear D gene. Between the trimmed V and J ends, which lost 6 bases and 1 base, there was a span of 10 bases. This CDR3 contains 14 residues. Germline CDR1 is MDHEN and CDR2 is SYDVKM. The CDR3 protein is CASSLGGSNQPQHF. The CDR3 DNA reads as TGTGCCAGCAGCTTAGGCGGGAGCAATCAGCCCCAGCATTTT.

The chain combines TRBV28 with TRBJ2-1; TRBD1 agrees at 9 bases. The CDR3 is made up of 15 amino acids. Germline assignment: CDR1 MDHEN and CDR2 SYDVKM. Trimming removed 5 bases from V and 4 bases from J; junction bases left unmatched: 6. The CDR3 DNA reads TGTGCCAGCAGTCCGGACAGGGGCGTATACAATGAGCAGTTCTTC. It specifies CASSPDRGVYNEQFF.

This clone occurred a few times. This chain links TRBV12-3 or TRBV12-4 with TRBJ1-1, with D maybe TRBD1 (6 bases). The CDR3 sequence is 12 residues long. V was cut by 6 bases and J by 7 bases, with 12 bases left in between. The CDR3 sequence: CASSHREGEAFF. The CDR3 DNA is TGTGCCAGCAGCCACAGGGAAGGTGAAGCTTTCTTT.

The chain carries TRBV20-1 and TRBJ2-1, with no clear D. Germline-derived CDR1 and CDR2 are DFQATT and SNEGSKA (reference sequence). V was trimmed by 2 bases and J by 0 bases, leaving 11 bases between them. CDR3 length: 15 residues. CDR3 region: CSARRVSVSYNEQFF. The DNA of the CDR3 is TGCAGTGCTAGAAGGGTTTCAGTCTCCTACAATGAGCAGTTCTTC.

This clone has a handful of counts. The junction and the germline gene differ at one end; a read error may be behind it. The V and J genes are TRBV28 and TRBJ1-2; no clear D. Looked up from germline, CDR1 is MDHEN and CDR2 is SYDVKM. The CDR3 extends over 11 amino acids. CDR3 region: CAGSLLAGYTF. CDR3 bases: TGTGCCGGCAGTCTTTTGGCTGGCTACACCTTC.

This clone was counted a few times. The chain links TRBV6-5 to TRBJ2-1, with 10 positions matching TRBD2. Germline CDR1 and CDR2: MNHEY and SVGAGI. This CDR3 is 17 amino acids long. Unmatched junction bases numbered 10, after V lost 2 bases and J lost 6 bases. The CDR3 DNA reads TGTGCCAGCAGTTACCAGGGTAGGGCTAGCGGGGGCAATGAGCAGTTCTTC. It encodes CASSYQGRASGGNEQFF.

By share of the sample, this clone is medium-sized. The V and J genes are TRBV12-3 or TRBV12-4 and TRBJ2-1; tentative D call: TRBD1 (5 bases). V dropped 2 bases and J dropped 10 bases, with 15 bases sitting between them. The CDR3 is 14 amino acids. The chain's CDR3 is CASSLYSPRAEQFF. The DNA of the CDR3 is TGTGCCAGCAGTTTATATAGCCCCAGGGCCGAGCAGTTCTTC.

The V call is TRBV6-1, the J call TRBJ2-7; possibly TRBD1 for D (6 bases). From germline, CDR1 is MNHNS and CDR2 SASEGT. The CDR3 contains 15 residues. V was shortened by 6 bases and J by 2 bases, with 17 bases between the two germline ends. The CDR3 region has the DNA TGTGCCAGCAGCCCCCGAACAGGGATCACCTACGAGCAGTACTTC. Protein sequence: CASSPRTGITYEQYF.

V gene TRBV6-2 or TRBV6-3 combines with J gene TRBJ2-7; TRBD1 is a possible D gene (5 bases). The V gene lost 8 bases and the J gene lost 0 bases, with 8 bases spanning the gap. Per the germline V gene, CDR1 is MNHEY and CDR2 is SVGEGT. The CDR3 length is 12 residues. The CDR3 DNA reads TGTGCCAGCCGACAGACCTCCTACGAGCAGTACTTC. This sequence encodes CASRQTSYEQYF.

This clone was recorded only once. This chain connects TRBV7-9 to TRBJ1-1, with 10 bases identical to TRBD1. Trimming at V came to 3 bases and at J to 5 bases, leaving 3 bases not matched to a gene. The CDR3 runs to 14 residues. CDR1 and CDR2 (germline): SEHNR, FQNEAQ (reference sequence). CDR3 region: CASSLGGQGTEAFF. In nucleotides, the CDR3 is TGTGCCAGCAGCTTGGGGGGACAGGGGACTGAAGCTTTCTTT.

This clone is medium-sized by share. The rearrangement joins TRBV6-1 to TRBJ2-7, with D possibly TRBD2 on 5 matching bases. V was clipped by 4 bases and J by 2 bases, with 15 bases between them. CDR3 length: 15 residues. Looked up from germline, CDR1 is MNHNS and CDR2 is SASEGT. The CDR3 is CASSGQVDLTYEQYF. CDR3 coding DNA: TGTGCCAGCAGTGGGCAGGTGGACTTAACCTACGAGCAGTACTTC.

This clone has more than one count but fewer than ten. The rearrangement joins TRBV12-3 or TRBV12-4 to TRBJ1-2; D unresolved. There are 14 residues in the CDR3. V was cut by 0 bases and J by 12 bases, with 17 bases left in between. CDR3 loop: CASSLALSQPVHTF. In DNA, the CDR3 is TGTGCCAGCAGTTTAGCGCTCTCCCAACCAGTCCACACCTTC.

As concerns this clone: The junction does not match germline at one end; this may be a read error. The genes are TRBV11-3 and TRBJ2-1; the D call may be TRBD1 or TRBD2 (5 bases each). Germline assignment: CDR1 SGHNT and CDR2 YENEEA. The CDR3 covers 16 residues. The chain's CDR3 is CAISLGRGSSYNEQFF. Written as DNA, the CDR3 is TGTGCCATCAGCTTAGGACGGGGCAGCTCCTACAATGAGCAGTTCTTC.